The clone carrying this T cell receptor beta chain occurred a few times. In the PCR, 60 Vbeta and 13 Jbeta primers were used. Libraries were prepared by immunoSEQ multiplex PCR; TCRdb keeps only in-frame clonotypes and omits some of them. The sample carries about 170,000 clones, 70% to 80% recorded once. This entry belongs to a study of cytomegalovirus exposure and HLA in healthy donors. Germline V gene data show CDR1 as SGHTA and CDR2 as FQGNSA. This CDR3 is 15 amino acids long. Between the trimmed V and J ends, which lost 4 bases and 0 bases, there was a span of 12 bases. Sequencing was performed on PBMCs. The chain couples TRBV7-2 to TRBJ1-1; tentatively, D is TRBD1 (5 bases). The origin of this receptor is a woman between 50 and 59 years old in good health and CMV-seronegative. This CDR3 reads CASSYGGGVNTEAFF. The CDR3 DNA is TGTGCCAGCAGCTACGGCGGGGGGGTGAACACTGAAGCTTTCTTT.